The rows below give T cell receptor beta chains drawn from one sample of a study of CD8+ T cells in alopecia areata. Libraries were prepared by immunoSEQ multiplex PCR; TCRdb keeps only in-frame clonotypes and omits some of them. The sample has some 240,000 clones; approximately 61% are singletons. The material sequenced was CD4+ T cells sorted from blood, taken at week 0. These receptors originate from a human donor with alopecia areata. The CDR3 runs from the conserved cysteine through the conserved F or W.

j_call v_call cdr3_aa
TRBJ2-1 TRBV30 CAWKLAGVDEQFF
TRBJ2-1 TRBV5-4 CASSFNSAGSDEQFF
TRBJ2-7 TRBV29-1 CSVTSRARGYEQYF
TRBJ1-1 TRBV30 CAWRRQADTEAFF
TRBJ1-1 TRBV4-1 CASSQSTAINTEAFF
TRBJ2-5 TRBV2 CASSESRFQETQYF
TRBJ1-1 TRBV18 CASSPREQGDAVNTEAFF
TRBJ2-7 TRBV13 CASSLQHAYEQYF
TRBJ2-3 TRBV5-6 CASSIDFSDGDTQYF
TRBJ2-7 TRBV27 CASSRTGTYEQYF
TRBJ2-5 TRBV18 CASSHREFQETQYF
TRBJ2-1 TRBV9 CASSSGAAGEQFF
TRBJ2-5 TRBV4-1 CASSQEFWGAEETQYF
TRBJ2-1 TRBV19 CASSISHSQGEQFF
TRBJ2-6 TRBV19 CATQRTRRAESGANVLTF
TRBJ1-1 TRBV4-2 CASSQEPANTEAFF
TRBJ2-1 TRBV2 CASSAARGRDEQFF
TRBJ1-2 TRBV4-1 CASSQAGFGYTF
TRBJ2-7 TRBV6-6 CASSPSTGALYEQYF
TRBJ1-1 TRBV5-1 CASSLGQGRFSEAFF
TRBJ2-5 TRBV5-4 CASSPSGQRGQETQYF
TRBJ2-1 TRBV9 CASSVGDRDYNEQFF
TRBJ2-3 TRBV6-5 CASSPPGVTDTQYF
TRBJ2-7 TRBV29-1 CSVSGTSGTGTYEQYF
TRBJ1-2 TRBV6-1 CASMVWGRGDYGYTF
TRBJ1-1 TRBV7-3 CASSLDSNTEAFF
TRBJ2-1 TRBV5-1 CASSALTGGGSYNEQFF
TRBJ1-1 TRBV9 CASSGVYTEAFF
TRBJ1-1 TRBV30 CAWSLRATEAFF
TRBJ2-2 TRBV2 CASRLEGSGELFF
TRBJ2-5 TRBV5-1 CASSPSQETQYF
TRBJ2-3 TRBV30 CAWSRTGLAGWDTDTQYF